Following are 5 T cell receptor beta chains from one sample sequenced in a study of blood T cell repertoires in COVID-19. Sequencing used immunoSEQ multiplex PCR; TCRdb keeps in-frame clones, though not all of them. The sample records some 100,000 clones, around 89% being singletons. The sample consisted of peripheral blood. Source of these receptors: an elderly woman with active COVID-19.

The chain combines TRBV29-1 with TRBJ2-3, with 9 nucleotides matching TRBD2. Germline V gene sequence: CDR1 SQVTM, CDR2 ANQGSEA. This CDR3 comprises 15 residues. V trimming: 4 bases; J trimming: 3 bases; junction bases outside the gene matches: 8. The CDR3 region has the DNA TGCAGCGTTGGGGGTAGCGGGAGTTTTACAGATACGCAGTATTTT. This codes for CSVGGSGSFTDTQYF.

CDR3 nucleotide sequence: TGCGCCAGCAGCTTGTTACTGGACAGCGTCTATGGCTACACCTTC. It encodes CASSLLLDSVYGYTF. The chain recombines TRBV5-1 with TRBJ1-2, with a possible D match to TRBD1 (6 bases). The V gene's germline CDR1 is SGHRS and CDR2 YFSETQ. V lost 1 base and J lost 4, with 14 bases in between. The CDR3 spans 15 residues.

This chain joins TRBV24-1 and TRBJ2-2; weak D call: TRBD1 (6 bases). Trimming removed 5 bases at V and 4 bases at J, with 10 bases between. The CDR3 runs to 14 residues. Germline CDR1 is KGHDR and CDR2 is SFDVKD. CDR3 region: CATSVDSSTGELFF. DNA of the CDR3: TGTGCCACCAGTGTGGACAGCTCCACCGGGGAGCTGTTTTTT.

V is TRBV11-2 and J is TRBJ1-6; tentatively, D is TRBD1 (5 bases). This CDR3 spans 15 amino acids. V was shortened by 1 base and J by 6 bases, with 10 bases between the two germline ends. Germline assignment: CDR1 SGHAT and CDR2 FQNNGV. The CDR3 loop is CASSLVSQGNSPLHF. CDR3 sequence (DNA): TGTGCCAGCAGCTTAGTCAGTCAGGGTAATTCACCCCTCCACTTT.

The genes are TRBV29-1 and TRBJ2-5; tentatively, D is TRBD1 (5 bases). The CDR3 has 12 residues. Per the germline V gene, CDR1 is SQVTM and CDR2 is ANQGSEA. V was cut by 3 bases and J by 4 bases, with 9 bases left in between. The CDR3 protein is CSVDVRGETQYF. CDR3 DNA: TGCAGCGTTGATGTTAGGGGAGAGACCCAGTACTTC.